This T cell receptor (beta chain) came from a study of cytomegalovirus exposure and HLA in healthy donors. The study, taken as a whole, reports: It was shown in a later analysis that HLA-associated TCR beta chains were more clonally expanded than other, equally common chains. Presence/absence comparisons presumed near-even sequencing depth among donors.

This clone was seen only a few times. The antigen remains unidentified. A multiplex PCR was run with 60 Vbeta primers and 13 Jbeta primers. Measured with immunoSEQ multiplex PCR; TCRdb has only the in-frame clones, and not every one. The sample has around 160,000 clones, approximately 82% seen once. The specimen sequenced was PBMCs. The clonotype was recovered from a male donor in good health and CMV-seropositive.

The CDR3 here is CASSTGGNTDTQYF. CDR3 DNA: TGTGCCAGCAGTACGGGGGGGAACACAGATACGCAGTATTTT. The chain employs TRBV28 and TRBJ2-3, with 8 bases lining up with TRBD2. V shed 5 bases, J shed 2 bases, and the junction held 3 bases outside the gene matches. Looked up from germline, CDR1 is MDHEN and CDR2 is SYDVKM. The CDR3 contains 14 residues.